This TCR beta chain was identified during a study of blood T cell repertoires in COVID-19. Background on the study: The samples span acute and convalescent COVID-19 from the United States, Italy and Spain. PBMCs, B-cell-depleted T cells, or T cells provided the cDNA or gDNA that made up the material.

This clone has only a few counts. In the study's own analysis: Using reference gene primer amplification, nucleated cell counts were estimated. Produced via immunoSEQ multiplex PCR; TCRdb's table is partial and in-frame only. The V and J calls and clone size come from that table; D and trimming were worked out from the DNA. The sample has about 220,000 clones; 75% to 90% are singletons. Germline assignment: CDR1 SGHDN and CDR2 FVKESK. The ends were cut back, 3 bases at V and 5 bases at J, with 7 bases in the middle. The CDR3 runs to 12 residues. The sequenced material came from peripheral blood. The V gene is TRBV14, the J gene TRBJ1-2; no clear D. The sequence came from a human donor in a cohort sampled during active COVID-19. CDR3 in DNA: TGTGCCAGCAGCCAGTTCCTATATGGCTACACCTTC. This codes for CASSQFLYGYTF. Using reference TRBV14 and TRBJ1-2 for the parts outside the CDR3, the full variable domain is EAGVTQFPSHSVIEKGQTVTLRCDPISGHDNLYWYRRVMGKEIKFLLHFVKESKQDESGMPNNRFLAERTGGTYSTLKVQPAELEDSGVYFCASSQFLYGYTFGSGTRLTVV.